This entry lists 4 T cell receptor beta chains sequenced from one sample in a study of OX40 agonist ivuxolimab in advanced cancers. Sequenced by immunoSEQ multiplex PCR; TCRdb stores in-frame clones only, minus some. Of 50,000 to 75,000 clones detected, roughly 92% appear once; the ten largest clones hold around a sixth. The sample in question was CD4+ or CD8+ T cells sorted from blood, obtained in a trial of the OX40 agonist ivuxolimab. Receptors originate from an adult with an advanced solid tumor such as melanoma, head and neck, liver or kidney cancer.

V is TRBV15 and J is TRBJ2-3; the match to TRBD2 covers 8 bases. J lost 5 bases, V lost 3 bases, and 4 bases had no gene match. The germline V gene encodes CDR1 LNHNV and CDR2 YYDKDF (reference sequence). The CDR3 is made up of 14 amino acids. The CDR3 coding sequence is TGTGCCACCAGCAGCGGGCGGGGGGTAGATACGCAGTATTTT. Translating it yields CATSSGRGVDTQYF.

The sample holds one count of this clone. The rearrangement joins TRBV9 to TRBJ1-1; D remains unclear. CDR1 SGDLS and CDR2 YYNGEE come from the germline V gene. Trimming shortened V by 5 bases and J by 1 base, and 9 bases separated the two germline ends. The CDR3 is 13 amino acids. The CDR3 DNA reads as TGTGCCAGCAGACTCCAGGCGAACACTGAAGCTTTCTTT. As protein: CASRLQANTEAFF.

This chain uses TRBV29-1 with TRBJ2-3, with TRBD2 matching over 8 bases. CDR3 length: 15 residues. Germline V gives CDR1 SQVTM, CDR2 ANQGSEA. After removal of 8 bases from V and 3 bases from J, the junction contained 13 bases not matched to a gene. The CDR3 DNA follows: TGCAGCCTACTACAGACAGCGGGGGTAACAGATACGCAGTATTTT. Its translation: CSLLQTAGVTDTQYF.

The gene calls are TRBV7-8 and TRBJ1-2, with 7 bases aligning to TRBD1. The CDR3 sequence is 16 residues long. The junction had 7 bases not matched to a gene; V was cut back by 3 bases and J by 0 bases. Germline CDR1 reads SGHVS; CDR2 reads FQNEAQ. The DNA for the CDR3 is TGTGCCAGCAGCTTTGCGACAGGGATTGCTAACTATGGCTACACCTTC. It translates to CASSFATGIANYGYTF.